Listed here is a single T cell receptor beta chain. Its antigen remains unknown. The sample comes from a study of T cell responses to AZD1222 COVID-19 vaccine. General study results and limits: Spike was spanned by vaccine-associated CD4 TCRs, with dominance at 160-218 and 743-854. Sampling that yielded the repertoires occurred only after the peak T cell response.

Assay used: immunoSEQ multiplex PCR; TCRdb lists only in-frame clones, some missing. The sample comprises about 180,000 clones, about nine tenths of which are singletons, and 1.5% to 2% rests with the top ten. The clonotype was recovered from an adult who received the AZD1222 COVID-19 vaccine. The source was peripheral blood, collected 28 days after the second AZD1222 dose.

The CDR3 loop is CASSLDRLGGEQFF. The DNA for the CDR3 is TGTGCCAGCAGCTTAGATCGCCTAGGAGGTGAGCAGTTCTTC. V gene TRBV7-8 combines with J gene TRBJ2-1; TRBD2 might be the D (5 bases). Trimming left V 1 base short and J 9 bases short, with 13 bases between. Per germline, CDR1 SGHVS and CDR2 FQNEAQ. CDR3 length: 14 amino acids.